A selection of T cell receptor beta chains follows, all from one sample in a study of blood T cell repertoires in COVID-19. Generated by immunoSEQ multiplex PCR, the TCRdb table keeps only in-frame clones and is missing some. In the table there are hundreds of thousands of clones, around 87% of which are singletons. Specimen: PBMCs or T cells enriched from blood (not recorded which). The receptors shown here come from a woman aged 50 to 60 who had recovered from COVID-19. The CDR3 runs from the conserved cysteine through the conserved F or W. D genes are given only for firm matches. A clone size is listed for some rows: how often the clone was seen (once, few, many), or a class if it is expanded.

cdr3_nt | cdr3_aa | v_call | clone_size | j_call | d_call
TGTGCCAGCAGCGCGACAGCGAGCTCTGGAAACACCATATATTTT | CASSATASSGNTIYF | TRBV7-9 | - | TRBJ1-3 | -
TGCGCCAGCAGCTTGAGGACTAGCGGGAATGAGCAGTTCTTC | CASSLRTSGNEQFF | TRBV4-1 | - | TRBJ2-1 | TRBD2
TGTGCCAGCAGTCGGGGGACTAGCGGTTCTTTCGAACTGTTTTTT | CASSRGTSGSFELFF | TRBV6-5 | - | TRBJ2-2 | TRBD2
TGCGCCAGCAGCTTGCTTCCAGGGGTGAACACTGAAGCTTTCTTT | CASSLLPGVNTEAFF | TRBV5-1 | - | TRBJ1-1 | -
TGTGCCAGCAGCTCCACAGGGCGGATTAATGAAAAACTGTTTTTT | CASSSTGRINEKLFF | TRBV7-2 | - | TRBJ1-4 | -
TGTGCCAGTAGTACGTGGGCACGCTCCTACAATGAGCAGTTCTTC | CASSTWARSYNEQFF | TRBV19 | - | TRBJ2-1 | -
TGCAGCGTTGATTCAGGGTACTATGGCTACACCTTC | CSVDSGYYGYTF | TRBV29-1 | - | TRBJ1-2 | -
TGTGCCAGCAGACCCGGGACAGATAATGAAAAACTGTTTTTT | CASRPGTDNEKLFF | TRBV28 | - | TRBJ1-4 | TRBD1
TGTGCCAGTAGGGGGGACAGGGGGATCTACAATGAGCAGTTCTTC | CASRGDRGIYNEQFF | TRBV19 | - | TRBJ2-1 | TRBD1
TGCAGCGTTGAGTCGCAGGGAGGCGAAAAACTGTTTTTT | CSVESQGGEKLFF | TRBV29-1 | - | TRBJ1-4 | -
TGTGCCAGCAGCGTAGCTACTAGCGGGATTTTTAATGAGCAGTTCTTC | CASSVATSGIFNEQFF | TRBV9 | few | TRBJ2-1 | TRBD2
TGTGCCAGTAGTATATTGACAGGGACTCAGCCCCAGCATTTT | CASSILTGTQPQHF | TRBV19 | - | TRBJ1-5 | TRBD1
TGTGCCAGCTCAACCGGGGATCAGCCCCAGCATTTT | CASSTGDQPQHF | TRBV18 | - | TRBJ1-5 | -
TGCGCCAGCAAACTTACACAGATGGACTATGGCTACACCTTC | CASKLTQMDYGYTF | TRBV5-1 | - | TRBJ1-2 | -
TGTGCCAGCAGCTCCGGTATGGACAGGCAAGATCAGCCCCAGCATTTT | CASSSGMDRQDQPQHF | TRBV27 | few | TRBJ1-5 | TRBD1
TGTGCCACGCAGACCGGGACAGGGTATCGGTTCTTC | CATQTGTGYRFF | TRBV28 | - | TRBJ2-1 | TRBD1
TGCGCCAGCAGCCAAGACTCAGGGGCCAATCAGCCCCAGCATTTT | CASSQDSGANQPQHF | TRBV4-1 | - | TRBJ1-5 | -
TGTGCCAGCACCCCTCGACTAGCGGGAGGTACGAGCTCCTACAATGAGCAGTTCTTC | CASTPRLAGGTSSYNEQFF | TRBV27 | - | TRBJ2-1 | TRBD2
TGTGCCTGGAGTCGGGGGGACCTCGAAAAACTGTTTTTT | CAWSRGDLEKLFF | TRBV30 | - | TRBJ1-4 | -
TGCGCCAGCAGCAAACGGACAGGGAATGAAAAACTGTTTTTT | CASSKRTGNEKLFF | TRBV5-1 | - | TRBJ1-4 | TRBD1
TGTGCCAGCAGCACACCGGGACAGGAATTCTATGGCTACACCTTC | CASSTPGQEFYGYTF | TRBV9 | - | TRBJ1-2 | TRBD1
TGTGCCAGCAGCCCGGGACTAGCGGGCTCATGGGACAATGAGCAGTTCTTC | CASSPGLAGSWDNEQFF | TRBV5-6 | - | TRBJ2-1 | TRBD2
TGTGCCAGCAGCCAAGGGTTAGCGGGCCCTGAGCAGTTCTTC | CASSQGLAGPEQFF | TRBV3-1/TRBV3-2 | - | TRBJ2-1 | TRBD2
TGTGCCAGCAGTTCGGACACCGGGGAGCTGTTTTTT | CASSSDTGELFF | TRBV12-3/TRBV12-4 | - | TRBJ2-2 | -
TGTGCCAGCTCATCAAAGGGGGGGCGAGGGTTTTATCCTAATGAGCAGTTCTTC | CASSSKGGRGFYPNEQFF | TRBV18 | - | TRBJ2-1 | -
TGTGCCAGCAGTTGGACAGGGGAGTATACGGGCTACACCTTC | CASSWTGEYTGYTF | TRBV6-5 | - | TRBJ1-2 | TRBD1
TGTGCCAGCTCACCCGGCCGGGACCCCGCCAGGGGAACTGAAGCTTTCTTT | CASSPGRDPARGTEAFF | TRBV18 | - | TRBJ1-1 | -